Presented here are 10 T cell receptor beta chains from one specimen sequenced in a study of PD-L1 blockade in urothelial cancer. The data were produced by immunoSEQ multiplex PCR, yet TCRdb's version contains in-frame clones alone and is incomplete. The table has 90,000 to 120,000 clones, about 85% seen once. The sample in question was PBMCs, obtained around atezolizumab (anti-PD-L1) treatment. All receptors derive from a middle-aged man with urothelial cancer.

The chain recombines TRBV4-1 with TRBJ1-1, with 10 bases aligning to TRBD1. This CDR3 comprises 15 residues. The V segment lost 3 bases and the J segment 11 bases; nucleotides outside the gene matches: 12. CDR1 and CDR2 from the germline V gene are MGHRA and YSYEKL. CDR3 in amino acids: CASSHQTRDRGKAFF. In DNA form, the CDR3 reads TGCGCCAGCAGCCATCAAACCCGGGACAGGGGAAAGGCTTTCTTT.

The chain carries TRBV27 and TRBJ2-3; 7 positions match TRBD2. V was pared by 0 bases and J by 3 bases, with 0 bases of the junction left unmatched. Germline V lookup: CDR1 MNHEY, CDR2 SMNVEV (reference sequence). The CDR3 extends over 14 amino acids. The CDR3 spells CASSLSLATDTQYF. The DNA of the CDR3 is TGTGCCAGCAGTTTATCACTAGCGACAGATACGCAGTATTTT.

CDR3: CAWSVKAGGTGELFF. The CDR3 DNA reads TGTGCCTGGAGTGTAAAAGCGGGAGGGACCGGGGAGCTGTTTTTT. V usage is TRBV30 and J usage is TRBJ2-2; 10 nucleotides match TRBD2. The CDR3 is 15 residues long. The J segment lost 5 bases and the V segment lost 0 bases, leaving 3 bases of the junction unmatched. Germline V gene data show CDR1 as GTSNPN and CDR2 as SVGIG (reference sequence).

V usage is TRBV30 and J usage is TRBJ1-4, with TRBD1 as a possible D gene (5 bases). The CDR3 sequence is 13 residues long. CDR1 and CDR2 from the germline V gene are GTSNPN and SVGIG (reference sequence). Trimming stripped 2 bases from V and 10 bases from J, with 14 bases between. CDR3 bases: TGTGCCTGGAGTATCCAAGGGGCCGGAAAACTGTTTTTT. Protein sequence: CAWSIQGAGKLFF.

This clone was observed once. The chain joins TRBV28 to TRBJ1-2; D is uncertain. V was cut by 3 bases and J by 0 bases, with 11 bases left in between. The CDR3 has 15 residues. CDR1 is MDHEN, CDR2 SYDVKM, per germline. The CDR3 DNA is TGTGCCAGCAGTTTGATTCAGGCCACTAACTATGGCTACACCTTC. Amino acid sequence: CASSLIQATNYGYTF.

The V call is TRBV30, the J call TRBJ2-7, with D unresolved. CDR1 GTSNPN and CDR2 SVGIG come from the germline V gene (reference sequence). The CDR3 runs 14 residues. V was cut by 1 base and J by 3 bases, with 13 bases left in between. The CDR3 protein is CAWSESAAYYEQYF. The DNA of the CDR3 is TGTGCCTGGAGTGAGTCGGCGGCTTACTACGAGCAGTACTTC.

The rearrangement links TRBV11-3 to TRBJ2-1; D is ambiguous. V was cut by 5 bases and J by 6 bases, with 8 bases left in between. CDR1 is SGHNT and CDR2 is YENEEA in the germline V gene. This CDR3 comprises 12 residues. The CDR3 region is CASSLPGNEQFF. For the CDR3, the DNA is TGTGCCAGCAGCCTTCCAGGCAATGAGCAGTTCTTC.

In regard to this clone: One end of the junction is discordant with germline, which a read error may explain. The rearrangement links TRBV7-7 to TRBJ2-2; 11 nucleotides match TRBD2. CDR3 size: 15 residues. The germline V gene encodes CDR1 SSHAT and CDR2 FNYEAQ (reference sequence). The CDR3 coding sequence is TGTGCTAGCAGCTTTACTAGCGGGGGTTCCGGGGAGCTGTTTTTT. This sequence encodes CASSFTSGGSGELFF.

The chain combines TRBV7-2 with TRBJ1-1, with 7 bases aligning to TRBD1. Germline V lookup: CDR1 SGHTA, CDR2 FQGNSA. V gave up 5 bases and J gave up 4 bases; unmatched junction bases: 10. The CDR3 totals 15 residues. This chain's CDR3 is CASSDRDRIGTEAFF. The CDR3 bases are TGTGCCAGCAGCGACCGGGACAGAATCGGCACTGAAGCTTTCTTT.

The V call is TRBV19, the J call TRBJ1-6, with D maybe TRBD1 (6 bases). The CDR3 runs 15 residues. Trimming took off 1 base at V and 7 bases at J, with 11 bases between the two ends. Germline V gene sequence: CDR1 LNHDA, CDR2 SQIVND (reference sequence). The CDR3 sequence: CASSIAGVNNSPLHF. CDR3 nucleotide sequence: TGTGCCAGTAGTATAGCAGGGGTTAACAATTCACCCCTCCACTTT.